The sample holds a few counts of the clone carrying this TCR beta chain. This CDR3 has 16 residues. Trimming took 1 base from V and 0 from J, leaving 10 bases between them. Germline CDR1 and CDR2: SGHTA and FQGNSA. Individual cDNA molecules received unique molecular identifiers in the library. TCRdb fed the RACE reads into MiXCR, producing one record per CDR3 protein. The top ten hold about 1.7% of the sample, which has roughly 180,000 distinct CDR3 sequences, roughly 15% seen once. These data belong to a study of human T cells and chemical hapten exposure. Across the study: Researchers reported sensitizing a 2 cm by 2 cm upper inner arm skin site with 2% DPC.

The sample's time point: patch test 1, 2 weeks after DPC sensitization. As to treatment: therapeutic diphenylcyclopropenone sensitization with weekly scalp DPC. This sequence was found in a woman aged 25 to 39 with alopecia areata. Some clones in this sample may be carry-over from other donors' samples. The chain is built from TRBV7-2 and TRBJ1-3; D ambiguous. The sample here was whole blood, taken in connection with sensitization to the hapten diphenylcyclopropenone (DPC). CDR3 protein: CASSLVDSSSGNTIYF. The CDR3 DNA reads as TGTGCCAGCAGCTTAGTTGATTCGAGCTCTGGAAACACCATATATTTT.